This entry is about one TCR beta chain. The data were taken from a study of T cell changes during pregnancy in multiple sclerosis. Here immunoSEQ multiplex PCR was the method, and the copy in TCRdb shows in-frame clones only, minus some. The sample consists of approximately 70,000 clones, about 90% of them appearing once. The germline gives CDR1 MRHNA, CDR2 SNTAGT. This CDR3 is 17 amino acids long. Trimming shortened V by 0 bases and J by 3 bases, and 14 bases separated the two germline ends. This sequence was found in a female donor in good health, enrolled as a control in a pregnancy study. This material consisted of peripheral blood, taken in the second trimester of pregnancy. This chain connects TRBV6-4 to TRBJ2-2, with TRBD2 as a possible D gene (6 bases). DNA of the CDR3: TGTGCCAGCAGTGACTCTTCGTTCGGGGGTCACACCGGGGAGCTGTTTTTT. As protein: CASSDSSFGGHTGELFF.